This T cell receptor (beta chain) was sequenced for a study of STAT5B mutations in CD4+ large granular lymphocyte leukemia. Study at large: Among healthy donors, a particular HLA allele went with more CDR3 'QG' motifs. General study results and limits: Without HLA matching, higher CD4+ than CD8+ T-LGLL clonality could reflect small sample size. About 26% of private leukemic clonotypes occurred rarely in other patients' non-leukemic repertoires.

For this clone: What it binds is not known.

Germline-derived CDR1 and CDR2 are SGHNT and YYREEE (reference sequence). This CDR3 has 13 amino acids. Trimming took 3 bases from V and 2 from J; bases not matched to a gene: 0. Controls came from buffy coats of healthy blood donors. TCRdb keeps only in-frame clones here, not all; method: immunoSEQ multiplex PCR. Seen here are just over 40,000 clones, 81% observed once, and the top ten hold approximately 3.8%. This sequence was found in a human donor in good health. The sequencing input was CD4+ T cells from blood buffy coats. The J gene is TRBJ2-7, the V gene TRBV5-4; TRBD1 agrees at 9 bases. The CDR3: CASSWDRAYEQYF. For the CDR3, the DNA is TGTGCCAGCAGCTGGGACAGGGCCTACGAGCAGTACTTC.